Listed below are T cell receptor beta chains from one sample, sequenced in a study of cytomegalovirus exposure and HLA in healthy donors. The method was immunoSEQ multiplex PCR; TCRdb's version includes in-frame clones alone and lacks a portion of them. Among 100,000 to 150,000 clones listed, around three quarters were seen once. The specimen was PBMCs. These receptors all come from a male donor in good health and CMV-seronegative. The CDR3 runs from the conserved cysteine through the conserved F or W. The D gene is left open where the match is weak. Where a row states a size, it is once, few, many or the class of an expanded clone; other rows omit it.

J	length	D	V	size	CDR3	DNA
TRBJ2-3	16	TRBD2	TRBV27	NA	CASSLRPGTRRDTQYF	TGTGCCAGCAGTCTCCGACCCGGGACTAGGAGAGATACGCAGTATTTT
TRBJ2-1	11	NA	TRBV6-1	NA	CASSGPPLVFF	TGTGCCAGCAGTGGTCCCCCGCTAGTGTTCTTC
TRBJ2-5	14	NA	TRBV6-5	NA	CASSVAGYGETQYF	TGTGCCAGCAGTGTTGCAGGGTATGGGGAGACCCAGTACTTC
TRBJ2-7	13	NA	TRBV5-1	NA	CASSLESLYEQYF	TGCGCCAGCAGCTTGGAATCTCTATACGAGCAGTACTTC
TRBJ1-3	19	TRBD1	TRBV7-6	NA	CASSSYASLGTGSGNTIYF	TGTGCCAGCAGCTCGTACGCTAGCCTCGGGACAGGTTCTGGAAACACCATATATTTT
TRBJ1-1	13	NA	TRBV28	NA	CASSLHPGVGAFF	TGTGCCAGCAGTCTCCACCCAGGGGTGGGAGCTTTCTTT
TRBJ1-2	13	NA	TRBV18	NA	CASSEEWADGYTF	TGTGCCAGCTCAGAAGAATGGGCAGATGGCTACACCTTC
TRBJ2-1	16	NA	TRBV11-1	NA	CASSPSQGTHYNEQFF	TGTGCCAGCAGCCCATCACAGGGAACCCACTACAATGAGCAGTTCTTC
TRBJ2-3	12	NA	TRBV29-1	NA	CSVVQGTDTQYF	TGCAGCGTTGTGCAGGGAACAGATACGCAGTATTTT
TRBJ1-2	14	TRBD1	TRBV30	NA	CAWSAFTGDYGYTF	TGTGCCTGGAGTGCCTTTACAGGGGACTATGGCTACACCTTC
TRBJ1-2	14	TRBD1	TRBV5-4	NA	CASSYEGQGYGYTF	TGTGCCAGCAGCTACGAAGGACAGGGATATGGCTACACCTTC
TRBJ1-2	13	NA	TRBV19	NA	CASSIVGGDGYTF	TGTGCCAGTAGTATAGTTGGCGGCGATGGCTACACCTTC
TRBJ1-4	13	NA	TRBV30	NA	CAWTQGLSEKLFF	TGTGCCTGGACCCAGGGGCTGAGCGAAAAACTGTTTTTT
TRBJ2-1	19	TRBD1	TRBV10-3	few	CAISEGSPDDRGLGNEQFF	TGTGCCATCAGTGAAGGATCCCCCGACGACAGGGGGCTCGGTAATGAGCAGTTCTTC
TRBJ2-3	16	NA	TRBV4-3	NA	CASSQGAGLLGDTQYF	TGCGCCAGCAGCCAAGGCGCGGGGCTCCTGGGAGATACGCAGTATTTT
TRBJ1-4	15	NA	TRBV9	NA	CASSNTGTSNEKLFF	TGTGCCAGCAGTAATACCGGGACATCTAATGAAAAACTGTTTTTT
TRBJ2-7	13	NA	TRBV5-1	NA	CASSLVRGYEQYF	TGCGCCAGCAGCTTGGTTCGGGGCTACGAGCAGTACTTC
TRBJ1-6	15	NA	TRBV28	NA	CASTIWGVRNSPLHF	TGTGCCAGCACCATTTGGGGGGTGAGGAATTCACCCCTCCACTTT
TRBJ1-4	15	TRBD1	TRBV2	few	CASRKDRGQGEKLFF	TGTGCCAGCAGGAAGGACAGGGGGCAAGGTGAAAAACTGTTTTTT
TRBJ1-1	14	NA	TRBV19	NA	CASRFGTADTEAFF	TGTGCCAGTAGATTTGGCACGGCGGACACTGAAGCTTTCTTT
TRBJ2-7	13	NA	TRBV10-1	NA	CASSGTNSYEQYF	TGCGCCAGCAGTGGCACAAACTCCTACGAGCAGTACTTC
TRBJ2-7	13	NA	TRBV11-2	NA	CASSLVVGDEQYF	TGTGCCAGCAGCTTAGTGGTCGGGGACGAGCAGTACTTC
TRBJ1-3	15	TRBD1	TRBV28	NA	CASSLSRGPGNTIYF	TGTGCCAGCAGTTTAAGCAGGGGGCCTGGAAACACCATATATTTT
TRBJ1-1	14	TRBD1	TRBV30	NA	CAWSTGGRETEAFF	TGTGCCTGGAGCACAGGGGGCCGGGAGACTGAAGCTTTCTTT
TRBJ2-3	13	NA	TRBV27	NA	CASNQGNTDTQYF	TGTGCCAGCAATCAGGGGAACACAGATACGCAGTATTTT
TRBJ1-4	13	NA	TRBV7-9	NA	CASSPGMSEKLFF	TGTGCCAGCAGTCCAGGAATGAGTGAAAAACTGTTTTTT
TRBJ2-1	14	NA	TRBV30	NA	CAWRLAGAHNEQFF	TGTGCCTGGAGACTAGCTGGGGCCCATAATGAGCAGTTCTTC
TRBJ2-3	18	TRBD2	TRBV7-9	once	CASRPSSGSSSSTDTQYF	TGTGCCAGCAGACCATCTAGCGGGAGTTCGTCTAGCACAGATACGCAGTATTTT
TRBJ1-4	14	TRBD1	TRBV7-2	NA	CASSLRDRDEKLFF	TGTGCCAGCAGCCTGAGGGACAGGGATGAAAAACTGTTTTTT
TRBJ1-1	14	NA	TRBV11-2	few	CASSLGAGVTEAFF	TGTGCCAGCAGCTTAGGGGCAGGGGTCACTGAAGCTTTCTTT
TRBJ1-6	15	NA	TRBV5-1	NA	CASCEASSYNSPLHF	TGCGCCAGCTGTGAGGCCAGCTCCTATAATTCACCCCTCCACTTT
TRBJ2-1	15	TRBD2	TRBV27	NA	CASSLLAGGPDEQFF	TGTGCCAGCAGTTTACTAGCGGGGGGGCCCGATGAGCAGTTCTTC
TRBJ2-6	15	NA	TRBV6-1	NA	CASSGHISGANGLTF	TGTGCCAGCAGCGGACACATCTCTGGGGCCAACGGCCTGACTTTC
TRBJ2-3	13	NA	TRBV10-3	few	CAISEWGADTQYF	TGTGCCATCAGTGAGTGGGGAGCAGATACGCAGTATTTT